This T cell receptor beta chain was identified in a study of blood T cells in healthy people across ages. Next came a second PCR, run for roughly 6 to 11 cycles, which used a sample-barcoded 5' primer along with a J-beta primer mix. Each CDR3 protein gets one entry after TCRdb re-called the 5' RACE reads with MiXCR. The top ten hold about 2.9% of the sample, which has 750,000 to 950,000 distinct CDR3 sequences, 25% to 30% seen once. For every donor, a draw yielded about 10 milliliters of peripheral blood. There are 14 residues in the CDR3. CDR1 is SGHTA and CDR2 is FQGNSA in the germline V gene. The V segment lost 5 bases and the J segment 8 bases; nucleotides outside the gene matches: 4. As for this clonotype: Antigen specificity is unknown.

General study results and limits: TCR beta diversity per million T cells fell roughly linearly with age.

The sample was also linked to a second study, of T cells of mothers and their children. According to that study: In this cohort, donors were three healthy Caucasian mothers plus their six children. Mothers and children who were related shared slightly more overlap than unrelated pairs, but not significantly more.

Sequences were obtained from blood. This chain links TRBV7-2 with TRBJ2-4, with 12 bases identical to TRBD1. This clonotype was obtained from a boy younger than 18 in good health. In DNA, the CDR3 is TGTGCCAGCAGCCGGGACAGGGGGCGCGACATTCAGTACTTC. This gives the protein CASSRDRGRDIQYF.